Listed below are T cell receptor beta chains from one sample, sequenced in a study of CD8+CD57+ T cells in acquired aplastic anemia. TCRdb independently ran MiXCR on the reads; one entry per CDR3 protein. The repertoire holds over 150,000 distinct CDR3 sequences, with less than 60% as singletons. The sequencing sample was made of sorted CD4+, CD8+, or CD8+CD57+ T cells (not recorded which) from PBMCs. These receptors all stem from a human donor with aplastic anemia. The CDR3 runs from the conserved cysteine through the conserved F or W. Fields, in order: CDR3 protein, CDR3 DNA, clone size, CDR3 length, V gene, D gene, J gene. A D gene is named only where the DNA matches it firmly. Clone size is given for some rows only: seen once, a few or many times, or a class if the clone is expanded.

CDR3aa: CSVVDGLLAKNIQYF
CDR3nt: TGCAGCGTTGTGGACGGGCTACTAGCCAAAAACATTCAGTACTTC
abundance: -
len: 15
v_gene: TRBV29-1
d_gene: -
j_gene: TRBJ2-4

CDR3aa: CASSQDLGRGPDTQYF
CDR3nt: TGTGCCAGCAGCCAAGATCTTGGCAGGGGGCCAGATACGCAGTATTTT
abundance: few
len: 16
v_gene: TRBV3-1
d_gene: TRBD1
j_gene: TRBJ2-3

CDR3aa: CASSYMGKETQYF
CDR3nt: TGTGCCAGCAGTTACATGGGGAAAGAGACCCAGTACTTC
abundance: many
len: 13
v_gene: TRBV6-5
d_gene: -
j_gene: TRBJ2-5

CDR3aa: CASSYSRFSYEQYF
CDR3nt: TGTGCCAGCAGTTACTCGAGGTTCTCCTACGAGCAGTACTTC
abundance: many
len: 14
v_gene: TRBV6-5
d_gene: -
j_gene: TRBJ2-7

CDR3aa: CASSEAREGEQYF
CDR3nt: TGTGCCAGCAGTGAAGCGCGGGAGGGCGAGCAGTACTTC
abundance: few
len: 13
v_gene: TRBV2
d_gene: TRBD2
j_gene: TRBJ2-7

CDR3aa: CSVEGGGRGAFF
CDR3nt: TGCAGCGTTGAAGGGGGGGGGCGTGGGGCTTTCTTT
abundance: -
len: 12
v_gene: TRBV29-1
d_gene: -
j_gene: TRBJ1-1

CDR3aa: CAISEPSRQALSYEQYF
CDR3nt: TGTGCCATCAGTGAACCCTCAAGACAGGCACTTTCGTACGAGCAGTACTTC
abundance: -
len: 17
v_gene: TRBV10-3
d_gene: -
j_gene: TRBJ2-7

CDR3aa: CASSAGRTYEQYF
CDR3nt: TGTGCCAGCAGCGCCGGACGGACCTACGAGCAGTACTTC
abundance: many
len: 13
v_gene: TRBV5-6
d_gene: -
j_gene: TRBJ2-7

CDR3aa: CASKPTGPNTGELFF
CDR3nt: TGTGCCAGTAAGCCTACGGGACCAAACACCGGGGAGCTGTTTTTT
abundance: few
len: 15
v_gene: TRBV19
d_gene: -
j_gene: TRBJ2-2

CDR3aa: CASSPDRGGVTEAFF
CDR3nt: TGTGCCAGCAGCCCCGACAGGGGGGGAGTCACTGAAGCTTTCTTT
abundance: -
len: 15
v_gene: TRBV7-9
d_gene: TRBD1
j_gene: TRBJ1-1

CDR3aa: CSVGSLETQYF
CDR3nt: TGCAGCGTTGGGTCCCTAGAGACCCAGTACTTC
abundance: -
len: 11
v_gene: TRBV29-1
d_gene: -
j_gene: TRBJ2-5

CDR3aa: CASSSWDVGGYSPLHF
CDR3nt: TGTGCCAGCAGCTCCTGGGACGTTGGTGGTTATTCACCCCTCCACTTT
abundance: -
len: 16
v_gene: TRBV7-8
d_gene: -
j_gene: TRBJ1-6

CDR3aa: CASRRQGDSGELFF
CDR3nt: TGCGCCAGCCGAAGACAGGGCGATAGCGGGGAGCTGTTTTTT
abundance: -
len: 14
v_gene: TRBV4-1
d_gene: TRBD1
j_gene: TRBJ2-2

CDR3aa: CASSTPGQLAKNIQYF
CDR3nt: TGTGCCAGCAGTACTCCGGGACAACTAGCCAAAAACATTCAGTACTTC
abundance: -
len: 16
v_gene: TRBV25-1
d_gene: -
j_gene: TRBJ2-4

CDR3aa: CATSDFSNTDTQYF
CDR3nt: TGTGCCACCAGTGATTTCTCGAACACAGATACGCAGTATTTT
abundance: -
len: 14
v_gene: TRBV24-1
d_gene: -
j_gene: TRBJ2-3

CDR3aa: CSAFGATQETQYF
CDR3nt: TGCAGTGCCTTCGGGGCTACCCAAGAGACCCAGTACTTC
abundance: -
len: 13
v_gene: TRBV20-1
d_gene: -
j_gene: TRBJ2-5

CDR3aa: CASSPAPTSTDTQYF
CDR3nt: TGTGCCAGCAGCCCCGCCCCTACTAGCACAGATACGCAGTATTTT
abundance: few
len: 15
v_gene: TRBV2
d_gene: -
j_gene: TRBJ2-3

CDR3aa: CSQGAYNEQFF
CDR3nt: TGCAGTCAGGGAGCCTACAATGAGCAGTTCTTC
abundance: -
len: 11
v_gene: TRBV29-1
d_gene: -
j_gene: TRBJ2-1

CDR3aa: CASSQIGEGENEKLFF
CDR3nt: TGTGCCAGCAGCCAAATTGGAGAGGGTGAGAATGAAAAACTGTTTTTT
abundance: -
len: 16
v_gene: TRBV3-1
d_gene: -
j_gene: TRBJ1-4

CDR3aa: CASSIGGWYSNQPQHF
CDR3nt: TGTGCCAGTAGTATTGGGGGGTGGTATAGCAATCAGCCCCAGCATTTT
abundance: many
len: 16
v_gene: TRBV19
d_gene: -
j_gene: TRBJ1-5

CDR3aa: CASSYQVTSTDTQYF
CDR3nt: TGTGCCAGCAGTTACCAAGTAACTAGCACAGATACGCAGTATTTT
abundance: -
len: 15
v_gene: TRBV6-5
d_gene: -
j_gene: TRBJ2-3

CDR3aa: CASSQAPVRGGDIQYF
CDR3nt: TGCGCCAGCAGCCAAGCCCCCGTACGGGGGGGGGACATTCAGTACTTC
abundance: -
len: 16
v_gene: TRBV4-1
d_gene: TRBD2
j_gene: TRBJ2-4

CDR3aa: CASSPKEGLAGRTDTQYF
CDR3nt: TGCGCCAGCAGCCCCAAAGAGGGACTAGCGGGGCGGACAGATACGCAGTATTTT
abundance: -
len: 18
v_gene: TRBV5-1
d_gene: TRBD2
j_gene: TRBJ2-3

CDR3aa: CASSLVGGPEAFF
CDR3nt: TGTGCCAGCAGCTTGGTCGGTGGCCCTGAAGCTTTCTTT
abundance: many
len: 13
v_gene: TRBV5-6
d_gene: -
j_gene: TRBJ1-1

CDR3aa: CSASGDRGQGYTF
CDR3nt: TGCAGTGCTAGTGGGGACAGGGGGCAGGGCTACACCTTC
abundance: -
len: 13
v_gene: TRBV20-1
d_gene: TRBD1
j_gene: TRBJ1-2

CDR3aa: CASSDPQGDTQYF
CDR3nt: TGTGCCAGCAGTGATCCCCAAGGGGATACGCAGTATTTT
abundance: many
len: 13
v_gene: TRBV25-1
d_gene: -
j_gene: TRBJ2-3